This T cell receptor (beta chain) was documented in a study of radiotherapy plus CTLA-4 blockade in lung cancer. Study-wide points: Blood TCR clones of tumor origin expanded after radiotherapy plus ipilimumab. Interferon-beta, together with early blood T cell clone dynamics, reportedly best predicted response.

The study treated chemo-refractory metastatic non-small-cell lung cancer patients with focal radiation plus ipilimumab CTLA-4 blockade. This CDR3 comprises 14 residues. V shed 4 bases and J 1 base; nucleotides not matched to a gene: 4. Looked up from germline, CDR1 is SGDLS and CDR2 is YYNGEE. This clone was seen once. The antigen remains unidentified. The method was immunoSEQ multiplex PCR; TCRdb's version includes in-frame clones alone and lacks a portion of them. The repertoire holds about 78,000 clones, with around 88% as singletons. This sample comprised peripheral blood, obtained from a patient treated with radiotherapy plus ipilimumab. The source of this sequence is a human donor with non-small cell lung cancer who had a partial response to radiotherapy plus ipilimumab. The rearrangement links TRBV9 to TRBJ2-7; TRBD1 aligns across 8 bases. Written as DNA, the CDR3 is TGTGCCAGCAGCCCCGGGACAGGATCCTACGAGCAGTACTTC. Translated, it gives CASSPGTGSYEQYF.